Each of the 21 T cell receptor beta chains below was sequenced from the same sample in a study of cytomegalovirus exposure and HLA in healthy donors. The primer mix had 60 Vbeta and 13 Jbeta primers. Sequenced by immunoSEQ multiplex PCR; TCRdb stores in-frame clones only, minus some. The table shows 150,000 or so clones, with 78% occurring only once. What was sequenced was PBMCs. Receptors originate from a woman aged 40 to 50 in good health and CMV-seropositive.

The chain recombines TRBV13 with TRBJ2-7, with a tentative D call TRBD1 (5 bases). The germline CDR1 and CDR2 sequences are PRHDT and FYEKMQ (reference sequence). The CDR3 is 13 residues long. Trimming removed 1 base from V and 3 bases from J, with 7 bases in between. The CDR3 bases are TGTGCCAGCAGCTTAGAGCAGGGCTACGAGCAGTACTTC. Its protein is CASSLEQGYEQYF.

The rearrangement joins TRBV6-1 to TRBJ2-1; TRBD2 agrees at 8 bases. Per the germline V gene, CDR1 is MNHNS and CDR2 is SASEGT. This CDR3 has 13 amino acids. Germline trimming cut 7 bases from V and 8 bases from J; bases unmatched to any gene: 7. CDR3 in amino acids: CASNPRGVHEQFF. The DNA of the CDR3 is TGTGCCAGCAACCCGCGGGGGGTACATGAGCAGTTCTTC.

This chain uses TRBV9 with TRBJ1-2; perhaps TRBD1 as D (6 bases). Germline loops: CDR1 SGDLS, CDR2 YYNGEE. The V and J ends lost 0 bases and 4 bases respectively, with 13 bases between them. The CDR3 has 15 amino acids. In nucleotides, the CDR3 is TGTGCCAGCAGCGTAGATCTGGGGGCCGGCTATGGCTACACCTTC. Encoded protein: CASSVDLGAGYGYTF.

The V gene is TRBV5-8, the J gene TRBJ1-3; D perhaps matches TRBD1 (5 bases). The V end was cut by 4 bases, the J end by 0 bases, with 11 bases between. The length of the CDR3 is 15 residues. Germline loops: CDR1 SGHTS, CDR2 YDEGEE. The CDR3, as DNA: TGTGCCAGCAGCCCGGGGGTCCTCTCTGGAAACACCATATATTTT. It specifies CASSPGVLSGNTIYF.

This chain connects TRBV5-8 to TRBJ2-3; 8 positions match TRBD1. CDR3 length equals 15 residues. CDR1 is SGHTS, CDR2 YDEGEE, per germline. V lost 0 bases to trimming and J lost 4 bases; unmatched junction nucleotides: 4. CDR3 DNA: TGTGCCAGCAGCTTGGGTCAGGGGGCGGCAGATACGCAGTATTTT. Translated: CASSLGQGAADTQYF.

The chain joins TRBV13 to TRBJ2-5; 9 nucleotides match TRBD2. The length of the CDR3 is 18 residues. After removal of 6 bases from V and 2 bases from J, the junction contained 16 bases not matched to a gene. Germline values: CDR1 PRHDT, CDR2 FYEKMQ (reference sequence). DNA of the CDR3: TGTGCCAGCAGAATCGGGACTAGCCCAGATGGGGATCAAGAGACCCAGTACTTC. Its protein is CASRIGTSPDGDQETQYF.

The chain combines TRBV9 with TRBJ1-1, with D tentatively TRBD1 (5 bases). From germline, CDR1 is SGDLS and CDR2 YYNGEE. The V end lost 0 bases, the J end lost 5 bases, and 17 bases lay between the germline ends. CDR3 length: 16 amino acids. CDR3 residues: CASSVGRGRGLTEAFF. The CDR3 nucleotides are TGTGCCAGCAGCGTAGGAAGGGGCAGAGGTTTAACTGAAGCTTTCTTT.

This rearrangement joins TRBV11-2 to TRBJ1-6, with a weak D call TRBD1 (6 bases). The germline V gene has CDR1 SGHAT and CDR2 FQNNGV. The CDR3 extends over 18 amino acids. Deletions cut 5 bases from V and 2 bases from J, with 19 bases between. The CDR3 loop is CASSNRSWGRAYNSPLHF. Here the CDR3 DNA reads TGTGCCAGCAGCAACCGCAGTTGGGGGCGGGCCTATAATTCACCCCTCCACTTT. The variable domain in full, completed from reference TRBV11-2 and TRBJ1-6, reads EAGVAQSPRYKIIEKRQSVAFWCNPISGHATLYWYQQILGQGPKLLIQFQNNGVVDDSQLPKDRFSAERLKGVDSTLKIQPAKLEDSAVYLCASSNRSWGRAYNSPLHFGNGTRLTVT.

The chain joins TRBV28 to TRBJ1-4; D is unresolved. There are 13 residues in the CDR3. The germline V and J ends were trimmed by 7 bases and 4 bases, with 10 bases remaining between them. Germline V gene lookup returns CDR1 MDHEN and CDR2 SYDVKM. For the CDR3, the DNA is TGTGCCAGCACCCAGTCGCTTAATGAAAAACTGTTTTTT. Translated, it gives CASTQSLNEKLFF.

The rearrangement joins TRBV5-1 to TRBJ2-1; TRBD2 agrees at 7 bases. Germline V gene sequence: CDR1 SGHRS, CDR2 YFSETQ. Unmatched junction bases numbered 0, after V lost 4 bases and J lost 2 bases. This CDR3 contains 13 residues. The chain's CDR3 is CASSGGAYNEQFF. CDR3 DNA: TGCGCCAGCAGCGGGGGGGCCTACAATGAGCAGTTCTTC.

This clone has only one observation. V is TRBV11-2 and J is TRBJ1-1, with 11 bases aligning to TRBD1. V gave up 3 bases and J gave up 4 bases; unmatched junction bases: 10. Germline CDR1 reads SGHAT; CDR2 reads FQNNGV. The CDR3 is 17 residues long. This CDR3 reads CASSFFPSGTGGTEAFF. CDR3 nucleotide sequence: TGTGCCAGCAGCTTTTTTCCGTCTGGGACAGGGGGCACTGAAGCTTTCTTT.

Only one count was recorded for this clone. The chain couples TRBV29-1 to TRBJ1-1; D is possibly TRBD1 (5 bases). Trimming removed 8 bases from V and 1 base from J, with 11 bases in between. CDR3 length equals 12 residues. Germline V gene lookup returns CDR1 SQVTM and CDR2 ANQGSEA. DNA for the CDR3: TGCAGCACTGCGACAGCGAACACTGAAGCTTTCTTT. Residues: CSTATANTEAFF.

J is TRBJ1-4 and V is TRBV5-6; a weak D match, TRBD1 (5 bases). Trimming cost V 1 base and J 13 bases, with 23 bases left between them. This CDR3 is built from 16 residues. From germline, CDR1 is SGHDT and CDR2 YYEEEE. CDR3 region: CASSLRSPTTAQGLFF. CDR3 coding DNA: TGTGCCAGCAGCTTGCGCTCCCCAACAACCGCCCAGGGACTGTTTTTT.

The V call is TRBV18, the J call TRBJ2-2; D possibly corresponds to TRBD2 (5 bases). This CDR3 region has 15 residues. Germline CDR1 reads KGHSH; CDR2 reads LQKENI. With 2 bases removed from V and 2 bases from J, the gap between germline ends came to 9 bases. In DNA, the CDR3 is TGTGCCAGCTCACCAGCCGGGGTTAACACCGGGGAGCTGTTTTTT. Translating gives CASSPAGVNTGELFF. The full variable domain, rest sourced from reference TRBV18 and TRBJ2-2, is NAGVMQNPRHLVRRRGQEARLRCSPMKGHSHVYWYRQLPEEGLKFMVYLQKENIIDESGMPKERFSAEFPKEGPSILRIQQVVRGDSAAYFCASSPAGVNTGELFFGEGSRLTVL.

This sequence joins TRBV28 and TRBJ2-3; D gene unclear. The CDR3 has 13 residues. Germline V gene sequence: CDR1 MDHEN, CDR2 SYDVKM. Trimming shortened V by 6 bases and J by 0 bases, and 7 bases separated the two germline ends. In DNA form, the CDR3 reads TGTGCCAGCAGAGACTTTAGCACAGATACGCAGTATTTT. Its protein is CASRDFSTDTQYF. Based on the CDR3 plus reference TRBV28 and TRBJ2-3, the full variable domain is DVKVTQSSRYLVKRTGEKVFLECVQDMDHENMFWYRQDPGLGLRLIYFSYDVKMKEKGDIPEGYSVSREKKERFSLILESASTNQTSMYLCASRDFSTDTQYFGPGTRLTVL.

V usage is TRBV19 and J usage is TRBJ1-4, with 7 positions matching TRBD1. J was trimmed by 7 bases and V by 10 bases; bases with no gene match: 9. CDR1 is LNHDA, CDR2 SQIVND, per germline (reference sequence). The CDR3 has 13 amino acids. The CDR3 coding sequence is TGTGCCACTGGATCAGGGGGTCGTGAAAAACTGTTTTTT. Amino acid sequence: CATGSGGREKLFF.

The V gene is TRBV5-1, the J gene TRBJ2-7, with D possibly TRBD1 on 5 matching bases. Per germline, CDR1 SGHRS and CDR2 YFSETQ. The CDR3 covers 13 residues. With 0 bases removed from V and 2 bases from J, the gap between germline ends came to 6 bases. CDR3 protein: CASSLEQAYEQYF. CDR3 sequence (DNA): TGCGCCAGCAGCTTGGAACAGGCCTACGAGCAGTACTTC.

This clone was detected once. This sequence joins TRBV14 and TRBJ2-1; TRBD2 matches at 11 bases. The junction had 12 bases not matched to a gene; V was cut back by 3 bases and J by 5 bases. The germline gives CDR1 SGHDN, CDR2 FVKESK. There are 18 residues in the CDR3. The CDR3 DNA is TGTGCCAGCAGCCAGAATAGACTTACTAGCGGGGGTGACAATGAGCAGTTCTTC. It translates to CASSQNRLTSGGDNEQFF.

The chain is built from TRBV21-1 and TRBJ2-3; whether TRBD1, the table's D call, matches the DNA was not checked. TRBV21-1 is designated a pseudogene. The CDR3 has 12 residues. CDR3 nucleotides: TGTGCCAGCAGCAAACAGGCAGATACGCAGTATTTT. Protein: CASSKQADTQYF.

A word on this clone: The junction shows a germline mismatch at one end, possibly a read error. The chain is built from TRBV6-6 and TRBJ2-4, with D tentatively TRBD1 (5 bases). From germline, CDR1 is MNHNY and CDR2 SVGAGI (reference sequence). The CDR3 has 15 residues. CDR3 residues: CASSYSSGAKNSQYF. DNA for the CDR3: TGTGCCAGCAGTTACTCGAGTGGGGCCAAAAACAGTCAGTACTTC.

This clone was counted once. The CDR3 DNA reads TGTGCCAGTAGCCCATCTAGCGGCACTGACTCCGAGCAGTTCTTC. Translating gives CASSPSSGTDSEQFF. This chain links TRBV19 with TRBJ2-1, with 7 bases identical to TRBD2. The germline V gene encodes CDR1 LNHDA and CDR2 SQIVND (reference sequence). CDR3 length equals 15 residues. The V segment lost 6 bases and the J segment 10 bases; nucleotides outside the gene matches: 15.